This TCR beta chain was sequenced in a study of regulatory T cells in long-lasting Graves disease. Time point denoted: newly diagnosed GD, antithyroid drugs for less than 3 months. PBMCs provided the RNA from which the TCR library was made. General study findings and limits: Persistent disease preferred TRBV28, TRBJ1-2 and TRBJ2-5. Comparison showed that persistent patients shared more public clonotypes (around 3,000) than new patients (about 880).

iRepertoire HTBI primers and Arm-PCR of CDR3 regions built TCR beta libraries. Each CDR3 protein gets one entry after TCRdb re-called the multiplex PCR reads with MiXCR. Among about 240,000 distinct CDR3 sequences listed, just over 20% were seen once. This clonotype was seen ten or more times. Its antigen is still unknown. Germline CDR1 reads MNHEY; CDR2 reads SVGAGI. This CDR3 has 16 amino acids. V gene TRBV6-5 combines with J gene TRBJ2-5; 13 bases line up with TRBD2. Gene TRBJ2-1 matches the end of the DNA better, so the J call may be wrong. The clonotype was recovered from a female donor with Graves disease. Sequenced material: peripheral blood mononuclear cells (PBMCs), taken at new diagnosis, from a patient treated with antithyroid drugs. Here the CDR3 reads CASSYTGLAGNNEQFF. The CDR3 bases are TGTGCCAGCAGTTACACGGGACTAGCGGGGAACAATGAGCAGTTCTTC.